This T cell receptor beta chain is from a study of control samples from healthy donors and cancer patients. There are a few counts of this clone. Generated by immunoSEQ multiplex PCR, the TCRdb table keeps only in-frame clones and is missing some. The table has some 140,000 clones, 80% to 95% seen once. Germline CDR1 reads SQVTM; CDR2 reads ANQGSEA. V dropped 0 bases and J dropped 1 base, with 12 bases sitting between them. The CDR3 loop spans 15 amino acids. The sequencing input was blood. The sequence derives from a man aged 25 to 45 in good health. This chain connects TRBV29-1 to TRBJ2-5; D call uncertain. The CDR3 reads CSVEDLARSQETQYF. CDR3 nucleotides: TGCAGCGTTGAAGATCTCGCCCGGTCCCAAGAGACCCAGTACTTC.